The clone carrying this TCR beta chain was detected only once. Its antigen is as yet unknown. This sample stems from a study of T cell responses to AZD1222 COVID-19 vaccine. Across the whole study: The analysis combined second doses at about 4 or about 12 weeks.

TCRdb's table, derived via immunoSEQ multiplex PCR, lists solely in-frame clones and lacks some. Found here are approximately 130,000 clones, over 85% of them singletons; the top ten hold about 0.91%. Study-wide results and caveats: Females made up more of the donors, who were largely white British, and clonal diversity may have come out too low. Repertoire sampling was restricted to post-peak T cell response timepoints.

The sequencing here drew on peripheral blood, taken on day 0 of AZD1222 vaccination. The source of this sequence is an adult in good health.

The CDR3 DNA is TGCAGCGGGGGGGGACACTTATACGAGCAGTACTTC. It yields the protein CSGGGHLYEQYF. The chain employs TRBV29-1 and TRBJ2-7; TRBD2 might be the D (7 bases). Looked up from germline, CDR1 is SQVTM and CDR2 is ANQGSEA. The V end lost 7 bases, the J end lost 4 bases, and 14 bases lay between the germline ends. The CDR3 runs 12 residues.